There are a few counts of the clone carrying this T cell receptor (beta chain). The target antigen is unknown. V was pared by 7 bases and J by 5 bases, with 17 bases between. The CDR3 totals 14 residues. Each donor was a healthy Caucasian individual from Russia, aged about 6 to 90. The sample comes from a study of blood T cells in healthy people across ages. General observations from the study: Diversity of TCR beta correlated strongly with naive T cell percentage.

Using a J-beta primer mix together with a sample-barcoded 5' primer, a second PCR was run for roughly 6 to 11 cycles. One entry per CDR3 protein results from TCRdb running MiXCR on the 5' RACE reads. This table has more than 600,000 distinct CDR3 sequences, roughly 25% appearing once. This sample was shared with a second study, whose subject was T cells of mothers and their children. That publication notes: The people who donated were three healthy Caucasian mothers and their six children.

Sequencing was performed on blood. This receptor was identified in a boy aged 5-17 years in good health. The chain combines TRBV12-3 or TRBV12-4 with TRBJ2-5; D unclear. The CDR3: CASTTDGAQETQYF. The CDR3 DNA reads as TGTGCCAGCACCACCGACGGCGCTCAGGAGACCCAGTACTTC.